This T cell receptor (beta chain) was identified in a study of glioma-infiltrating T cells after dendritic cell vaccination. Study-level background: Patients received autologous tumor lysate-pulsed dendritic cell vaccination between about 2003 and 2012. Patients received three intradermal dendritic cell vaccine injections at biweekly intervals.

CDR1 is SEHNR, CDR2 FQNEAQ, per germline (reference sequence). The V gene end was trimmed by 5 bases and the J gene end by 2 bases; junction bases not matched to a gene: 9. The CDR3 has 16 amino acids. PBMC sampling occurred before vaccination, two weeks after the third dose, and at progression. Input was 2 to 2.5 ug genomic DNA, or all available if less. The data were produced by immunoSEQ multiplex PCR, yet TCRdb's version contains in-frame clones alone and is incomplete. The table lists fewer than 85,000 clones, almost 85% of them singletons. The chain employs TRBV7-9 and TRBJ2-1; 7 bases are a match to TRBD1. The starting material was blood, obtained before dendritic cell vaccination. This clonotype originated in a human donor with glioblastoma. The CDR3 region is CASSPGTALTYNEQFF. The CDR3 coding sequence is TGTGCCAGCAGCCCCGGGACAGCATTAACCTACAATGAGCAGTTCTTC.